This passage covers 20 T cell receptor beta chains from one sample sequenced in a study of CD8+CD57+ T cells in acquired aplastic anemia. Genomic DNA, the template, was used for profiling of the TCR beta VDJ and CDR3. TCRdb re-analysed the reads in MiXCR, keeping a single row per CDR3 protein. The profile shows 180,000 or so distinct CDR3 sequences, about half of them singletons. All patients picked for sequencing had shown, by flow cytometry, an expansion of CD8+CD57+ cells. The sequencing sample was made of sorted CD4+, CD8+, or CD8+CD57+ T cells (not recorded which) from PBMCs. The receptors here all came from a human donor with aplastic anemia.

The chain joins TRBV24-1 to TRBJ1-5, with 8 bases lining up with TRBD1. This CDR3 is 15 amino acids long. V was pared by 6 bases and J by 6 bases, with 9 bases of the junction left unmatched. Germline V gene sequence: CDR1 KGHDR, CDR2 SFDVKD. CDR3 nucleotide sequence: TGTGCCACCAGTCGACAGGGGATTCGAGTTCAGCCCCAGCATTTT. Translated, it gives CATSRQGIRVQPQHF.

This chain uses TRBV20-1 with TRBJ1-1; no firm D call. Trimming left V 3 bases short and J 4 bases short, with 15 bases between. CDR3 length: 14 residues. The germline V gene has CDR1 DFQATT and CDR2 SNEGSKA (reference sequence). Written as DNA, the CDR3 is TGCAGTGCTAGTTTCCCGGGCTCGTCCACTGAAGCTTTCTTT. Amino acid sequence: CSASFPGSSTEAFF.

This clonotype was counted at least ten times. V is TRBV12-3 or TRBV12-4 and J is TRBJ2-1; TRBD1 agrees at 10 bases. The CDR3 length is 15 residues. After removal of 8 bases from V and 6 bases from J, the junction contained 10 bases not matched to a gene. In DNA, the CDR3 is TGTGCCAGCGAACCCCGGACAGGGGGGGGCAATGAGCAGTTCTTC. It yields the protein CASEPRTGGGNEQFF.

This clonotype was seen at least ten times. The DNA for the CDR3 is TGCGCCAGCAGCTTGGGACTAGCGGCCACCGGGGAGCTGTTTTTT. It is translated as CASSLGLAATGELFF. The J gene is TRBJ2-2, the V gene TRBV5-1; TRBD2 matches 9 bases. Per germline, CDR1 SGHRS and CDR2 YFSETQ. The CDR3 is 15 amino acids. Germline trimming cut 0 bases from V and 4 bases from J; bases unmatched to any gene: 1.

This chain joins TRBV10-3 and TRBJ1-6; 7 nucleotides line up with TRBD1. The germline gives CDR1 ENHRY, CDR2 SYGVKD. Trimming at V came to 10 bases and at J to 7 bases, leaving 10 bases not matched to a gene. CDR3 size: 14 residues. CDR3 protein: CATIRDSRNSPLHF. CDR3 coding DNA: TGTGCCACCATCCGGGACAGTCGGAATTCACCCCTCCACTTT.

There are many counts of this clonotype. The chain recombines TRBV9 with TRBJ2-2, with D perhaps TRBD1 (6 bases). This CDR3 comprises 15 residues. Trimming took off 1 base at V and 2 bases at J, with 9 bases between the two ends. Germline lookup yields CDR1 SGDLS and CDR2 YYNGEE. The CDR3 DNA reads as TGTGCCAGCAGCGTAATGGGGGCCAACACCGGGGAGCTGTTTTTT. This sequence encodes CASSVMGANTGELFF.

This clonotype was seen once. Without the conserved terminal phenylalanine or tryptophan, this CDR3 likely stems from a read error. V usage is TRBV20-1 and J usage is TRBJ2-3; 8 bases fit TRBD2. Germline CDR1 reads DFQATT; CDR2 reads SNEGSKA (reference sequence). This CDR3 is 15 amino acids long. This chain's CDR3 is CSASRREDGTDTQYS. In DNA form, the CDR3 reads TGCAGTGCTAGCCGGCGGGAGGATGGCACAGACACGCAGTATTCT.

About this clonotype: Just one base apart from a much larger clone, this may be a read error. The chain couples TRBV6-1 to TRBJ2-7; D uncertain. The germline V and J ends were trimmed by 0 bases and 7 bases, with 13 bases remaining between them. The CDR3 has 14 amino acids. Per the germline V gene, CDR1 is MNHNS and CDR2 is SASEGT. The CDR3: CASSEAIFQCEQYF. In DNA, the CDR3 is TGTGCCAGCAGTGAAGCTATATTCCAGTGTGAGCAGTACTTC.

The CDR3 region is CSVSPGAGFGEQYF. The CDR3 DNA reads as TGCAGCGTCTCCCCGGGGGCGGGTTTTGGCGAGCAGTACTTC. The V gene is TRBV29-1, the J gene TRBJ2-7, with D perhaps TRBD1 or TRBD2 (6 bases each). This CDR3 contains 14 residues. The V and J ends lost 6 bases and 6 bases respectively, with 21 bases between them. Germline-derived CDR1 and CDR2 are SQVTM and ANQGSEA.

Ten or more counts support this clonotype. This sequence joins TRBV29-1 and TRBJ2-5; no clear D. CDR3 length: 11 residues. The germline CDR1 and CDR2 sequences are SQVTM and ANQGSEA. Between the trimmed V and J ends, which lost 7 bases and 2 bases, there was a span of 8 bases. The CDR3 here is CSAWLQETQYF. CDR3 coding DNA: TGCAGCGCTTGGTTGCAAGAGACCCAGTACTTC.

The chain uses TRBV2 and TRBJ1-2; no reliable D call. This CDR3 is built from 15 residues. Germline V CDR1 and CDR2: SNHLY, FYNNEI. Trimming cost V 6 bases and J 3 bases, with 17 bases left between them. CDR3 sequence: CASSETPGEYYGYTF. The CDR3 nucleotides are TGTGCCAGCAGCGAAACGCCTGGGGAGTACTATGGCTACACCTTC.

This clonotype appeared many times. The rearrangement joins TRBV7-2 to TRBJ2-1, with D possibly being TRBD1 (7 bases). Germline-derived CDR1 and CDR2 are SGHTA and FQGNSA. The CDR3 contains 13 residues. The V and J ends lost 4 bases and 6 bases respectively, with 10 bases between them. The CDR3 loop reads CASSSGGTNEQFF. DNA for the CDR3: TGTGCCAGCAGCTCAGGGGGGACCAATGAGCAGTTCTTC.

This clonotype was observed a single time. The chain uses TRBV20-1 and TRBJ2-7; no clear D. This CDR3 has 12 amino acids. From germline, CDR1 is DFQATT and CDR2 SNEGSKA (reference sequence). Trimming left V 4 bases short and J 9 bases short, with 16 bases between. DNA for the CDR3: TGCAGTGCTAAGGAGTCTGCGGTGAGGCAGTACTTC. Its protein is CSAKESAVRQYF.

This clonotype was found a few times. This sequence may be a read error, since a much larger clone differs from it by one base. The rearrangement joins TRBV9 to TRBJ2-2; TRBD1 matches 8 bases. V was clipped by 3 bases and J by 4 bases; unmatched bases: 11. The CDR3 spans 17 residues. Germline V lookup: CDR1 SGDLS, CDR2 YYNGEE. This chain's CDR3 is CASSAGFGQGGTGELFF. The CDR3 nucleotides read TGTGCCAGCAGCGCTGGATTCGGACAGGGTGGCACCGGGGAGCTGTTTTTT.

The chain joins TRBV7-9 to TRBJ1-6; 7 bases are shared with TRBD1. The CDR3 length is 14 residues. The V gene's germline CDR1 is SEHNR and CDR2 FQNEAQ (reference sequence). V was pared by 5 bases and J by 7 bases, with 5 bases of the junction left unmatched. This chain's CDR3 is CASSEQGENSPLHF. CDR3 nucleotide sequence: TGTGCCAGCAGCGAGCAGGGGGAAAATTCACCCCTCCACTTT. Full variable domain (rest looked up from reference TRBV7-9 and TRBJ1-6): DTGVSQNPRHKITKRGQNVTFRCDPISEHNRLYWYRQTLGQGPEFLTYFQNEAQLEKSRLLSDRFSAERPKGSFSTLEIQRTEQGDSAMYLCASSEQGENSPLHFGNGTRLTVT.

This clonotype was recorded only once. The V call is TRBV20-1, the J call TRBJ1-2, with D hard to call. This CDR3 spans 12 amino acids. The V end lost 4 bases, the J end lost 8 bases, and 14 bases lay between the germline ends. Germline V gives CDR1 DFQATT, CDR2 SNEGSKA (reference sequence). DNA of the CDR3: TGCAGTGCTATCTCCGGCGTCCAAGGCTACACCTTC. Translating it yields CSAISGVQGYTF.

The chain has TRBV10-3 and TRBJ1-4; D is ambiguous. The CDR3 extends over 12 amino acids. The germline V gene has CDR1 ENHRY and CDR2 SYGVKD. The germline V and J ends were trimmed by 4 bases and 14 bases, with 14 bases remaining between them. CDR3 sequence reads: CAISGGGKGLFF. CDR3 coding DNA: TGTGCCATCAGTGGAGGAGGGAAGGGCCTGTTTTTT.

J is TRBJ2-1 and V is TRBV9, with a tentative D call TRBD1 (6 bases). The germline gives CDR1 SGDLS, CDR2 YYNGEE. This CDR3 region has 12 residues. The V end was cut by 3 bases, the J end by 10 bases, with 11 bases between. The CDR3 DNA reads as TGTGCCAGCAGCGGCCGGACAGTCGAGCAGTTCTTC. Translation: CASSGRTVEQFF.

The table lists this clonotype with a count of one. This chain's CDR3 is CASSLGLDYGYTF. Written as DNA, the CDR3 is TGTGCCAGCAGTTTAGGATTGGACTATGGCTACACCTTC. The chain couples TRBV6-2 or TRBV6-3 to TRBJ1-2; D call uncertain. CDR1 and CDR2 from the germline V gene are MNHEY and SVGEGT. The CDR3 length is 13 residues. Trimming took off 4 bases at V and 3 bases at J, with 9 bases between the two ends.

This clonotype was found once. V is TRBV5-1 and J is TRBJ1-4; 7 bases are a match to TRBD1. The ends lost 4 bases at V and 7 bases at J; junction bases unmatched: 4. The CDR3 spans 13 residues. Per the germline V gene, CDR1 is SGHRS and CDR2 is YFSETQ. The CDR3 region has the DNA TGCGCCAGCAGCGAACAGGGGACTGAAAAACTGTTTTTT. Amino acids: CASSEQGTEKLFF.